Shown below are 26 T cell receptor beta chains from a single sample sequenced in a study of shared clonotypes between healthy human individuals. The data were produced by immunoSEQ multiplex PCR, yet TCRdb's version contains in-frame clones alone and is incomplete. In the table there are a few million clones, approximately 93% of which are singletons. Material for sequencing was naive CD4+ T cells from PBMCs. Subset given: CD45RA+ positively selected. All receptors come from a man between 18 and 35 years old in good health. Some clones in this sample may be carry-over from other donors' samples.

This chain uses TRBV6-6 with TRBJ2-1, with D uncertain. Trimming removed 2 bases at V and 0 bases at J, with 8 bases between. The germline V gene has CDR1 MNHNY and CDR2 SVGAGI (reference sequence). The CDR3 is 15 amino acids. The CDR3 DNA follows: TGTGCCAGCAGTTACGTGTATAGCTCCTACAATGAGCAGTTCTTC. It codes for CASSYVYSSYNEQFF.

In the case of this clone: The same CDR3 is also encoded by other DNA sequences in this sample. The V call is TRBV18, the J call TRBJ1-3, with D perhaps TRBD1 (6 bases). V lost 3 bases and J lost 0, with 9 bases in between. This CDR3 comprises 15 residues. The germline V gene encodes CDR1 KGHSH and CDR2 LQKENI. This chain's CDR3 is CASSPTGFSGNTIYF. In nucleotides, the CDR3 is TGTGCCAGCTCACCGACAGGCTTCTCTGGAAACACCATATATTTT. The whole variable domain, filled in from reference TRBV18 and TRBJ1-3, reads NAGVMQNPRHLVRRRGQEARLRCSPMKGHSHVYWYRQLPEEGLKFMVYLQKENIIDESGMPKERFSAEFPKEGPSILRIQQVVRGDSAAYFCASSPTGFSGNTIYFGEGSWLTVV.

About this clone: This specimen includes other DNA sequences encoding the same CDR3. This chain joins TRBV18 and TRBJ1-4; D is unresolved. Trimming took 3 bases from V and 5 from J, leaving 10 bases between them. CDR1 KGHSH and CDR2 LQKENI come from the germline V gene. The CDR3 covers 14 residues. In nucleotides, the CDR3 is TGTGCCAGCTCACCGGGAGGAGCCAATGAAAAACTGTTTTTT. Its translation is CASSPGGANEKLFF.

The CDR3 coding sequence is TGTGCCAGTAGTACCGGGACAGGGGTGACAGATACGCAGTATTTT. Its protein product is CASSTGTGVTDTQYF. The rearrangement links TRBV19 to TRBJ2-3; 10 bases match TRBD1. The CDR3 extends over 15 amino acids. V dropped 4 bases and J dropped 3; count of bases not matched to a gene: 4. In germline, CDR1 is LNHDA, CDR2 SQIVND (reference sequence).

In DNA, the CDR3 is TGTGCCAGCAGTTTATTTCGGCAGGGGGCATGGGAGACCCAGTACTTC. This sequence encodes CASSLFRQGAWETQYF. J is TRBJ2-5 and V is TRBV28, with 8 bases matching TRBD1. The length of the CDR3 is 16 residues. CDR1 and CDR2 (germline): MDHEN, SYDVKM. Germline trimming cut 1 base from V and 5 bases from J; bases unmatched to any gene: 9.

The chain has TRBV2 and TRBJ1-2; possible D gene TRBD1, 6 bases. Trimming left V 0 bases short and J 2 bases short, with 16 bases between. The germline V gene has CDR1 SNHLY and CDR2 FYNNEI. The CDR3 has 17 amino acids. CDR3 sequence reads: CASSEALLGGRNYGYTF. CDR3 sequence (DNA): TGTGCCAGCAGTGAAGCGCTTCTAGGGGGACGGAACTATGGCTACACCTTC.

As DNA, the CDR3 is TGTGCCAGCAGGACCGGACAGGGACTCAGTGGCTACACCTTC. Its protein is CASRTGQGLSGYTF. V gene TRBV6-5 combines with J gene TRBJ1-2, with 8 bases matching TRBD1. The germline CDR1 and CDR2 sequences are MNHEY and SVGAGI. The junction had 10 bases not matched to a gene; V was cut back by 6 bases and J by 7 bases. The CDR3 sequence is 14 residues long.

With respect to this clone: The same CDR3 also results from other DNA sequences found in this sample. V usage is TRBV18 and J usage is TRBJ2-2, with 11 bases aligning to TRBD2. Germline V gene sequence: CDR1 KGHSH, CDR2 LQKENI. V lost 6 bases, J lost 2 bases, and 5 bases stayed unmatched. This CDR3 is 16 amino acids long. CDR3: CASSPGLAVNTGELFF. In nucleotides, the CDR3 is TGTGCCAGCTCGCCGGGACTAGCGGTTAACACCGGGGAGCTGTTTTTT.

This chain links TRBV6-1 with TRBJ1-2; D is perhaps TRBD1 (6 bases). The length of the CDR3 is 20 residues. Germline CDR1 and CDR2: MNHNS and SASEGT. V dropped 2 bases and J dropped 3 bases, with 28 bases sitting between them. The chain's CDR3 is CASSEQGYRARGTVYYGYTF. In nucleotides, the CDR3 is TGTGCCAGCAGTGAACAGGGGTATAGGGCGCGGGGTACTGTATACTATGGCTACACCTTC.

The chain combines TRBV7-9 with TRBJ2-2, with TRBD2 matching 7 bases. Unmatched junction bases numbered 18, after V lost 7 bases and J lost 10 bases. The length of the CDR3 is 16 residues. CDR1 and CDR2 from the germline V gene are SEHNR and FQNEAQ (reference sequence). The CDR3 protein is CASNPSAAGVIVELFF. CDR3 coding DNA: TGTGCCAGCAACCCTTCAGCGGCGGGAGTAATCGTGGAGCTGTTTTTT.

The chain has TRBV7-2 and TRBJ2-7; 7 nucleotides match TRBD2. V dropped 2 bases and J dropped 3; count of bases not matched to a gene: 4. This CDR3 region has 14 residues. Germline CDR1 SGHTA, CDR2 FQGNSA. The CDR3 nucleotides read TGTGCCAGCAGCTTACAGCGGGGACGCTACGAGCAGTACTTC. This codes for CASSLQRGRYEQYF.

A single count supports this clone. This sequence joins TRBV5-1 and TRBJ2-2; D call uncertain. CDR3 length equals 15 residues. Germline V gives CDR1 SGHRS, CDR2 YFSETQ. With 0 bases removed from V and 1 base from J, the gap between germline ends came to 7 bases. CDR3 sequence reads: CASSLARRNTGELFF. CDR3 nucleotide sequence: TGCGCCAGCAGCTTGGCCAGACGGAACACCGGGGAGCTGTTTTTT.

This rearrangement joins TRBV28 to TRBJ1-1; 7 bases align to TRBD1. Per the germline V gene, CDR1 is MDHEN and CDR2 is SYDVKM. The length of the CDR3 is 13 residues. V dropped 9 bases and J dropped 5; count of bases not matched to a gene: 9. The DNA of the CDR3 is TGTGCCAGTTACCGGGGACAGAGAACTGAAGCTTTCTTT. It specifies CASYRGQRTEAFF.

Points on this clone: This CDR3 is also generated by other DNA sequences in the sample. The J gene is TRBJ1-1, the V gene TRBV7-9, with D perhaps TRBD1 (5 bases). The V and J ends lost 3 bases and 2 bases respectively, with 10 bases between them. CDR3 length: 14 amino acids. CDR1 SEHNR and CDR2 FQNEAQ come from the germline V gene (reference sequence). CDR3 residues: CASSFAGSNTEAFF. For the CDR3, the DNA is TGTGCCAGCAGCTTTGCAGGGAGCAACACTGAAGCTTTCTTT.

V usage is TRBV27 and J usage is TRBJ1-4; D is undetermined. Germline V gene sequence: CDR1 MNHEY, CDR2 SMNVEV (reference sequence). The CDR3 spans 14 residues. Trimming pared 3 bases from V and 7 bases from J, leaving 12 bases between. Here the CDR3 reads CASSLWSWPEKLFF. The CDR3 DNA is TGTGCCAGCAGTTTGTGGTCCTGGCCTGAAAAACTGTTTTTT.

The V gene is TRBV7-3, the J gene TRBJ2-5; 8 bases line up with TRBD2. Germline lookup yields CDR1 SGHTA and CDR2 FQGTGA. The CDR3 runs 14 residues. V lost 4 bases and J lost 2; bases outside the gene matches: 3. This chain's CDR3 is CASSYLAGQETQYF. The CDR3 nucleotides read TGTGCCAGCAGCTACCTAGCGGGTCAAGAGACCCAGTACTTC.

CDR3: CSALGGGTIDEKLFF. The DNA for the CDR3 is TGCAGCGCCCTAGGGGGTGGGACGATCGATGAAAAACTGTTTTTT. This rearrangement joins TRBV29-1 to TRBJ1-4, with D possibly being TRBD1 (6 bases). The V and J ends lost 7 bases and 6 bases respectively, with 21 bases between them. In germline, CDR1 is SQVTM, CDR2 ANQGSEA. The CDR3 has 15 residues.

This chain uses TRBV6-4 with TRBJ2-3; no clear D gene. This CDR3 has 15 residues. V lost 3 bases, J lost 5 bases, and 15 bases lay in between. Germline values: CDR1 MRHNA, CDR2 SNTAGT. The CDR3 nucleotides are TGTGCCAGCAGTGAACAGACGGCATGGGGAGATACGCAGTATTTT. Protein: CASSEQTAWGDTQYF.

This chain links TRBV5-1 with TRBJ2-5; 10 bases are a match to TRBD2. The CDR3 has 15 residues. The trim removed 5 bases at V and 0 bases at J, leaving 4 bases unmatched. From germline, CDR1 is SGHRS and CDR2 YFSETQ. The CDR3 bases are TGCGCCAGCAGTGATAGCGGGAGGAACCAAGAGACCCAGTACTTC. Translated, it gives CASSDSGRNQETQYF.

The chain employs TRBV5-1 and TRBJ2-7; 7 bases line up with TRBD2. The CDR3 covers 15 residues. V was clipped by 4 bases and J by 7 bases; unmatched bases: 14. CDR1 and CDR2 from the germline V gene are SGHRS and YFSETQ. CDR3 nucleotides: TGCGCCAGCAGCCCTAAGGGAGCGGGGAACACTGAGCAGTACTTC. This sequence encodes CASSPKGAGNTEQYF. The whole variable domain, filled in from reference TRBV5-1 and TRBJ2-7, reads KAGVTQTPRYLIKTRGQQVTLSCSPISGHRSVSWYQQTPGQGLQFLFEYFSETQRNKGNFPGRFSGRQFSNSRSEMNVSTLELGDSALYLCASSPKGAGNTEQYFGPGTRLTVT.

This chain uses TRBV5-1 with TRBJ2-5; 11 nucleotides match TRBD2. The J segment lost 1 base and the V segment lost 4 bases, leaving 3 bases of the junction unmatched. Germline V gives CDR1 SGHRS, CDR2 YFSETQ. The length of the CDR3 is 15 residues. CDR3 loop: CASSMGTSGQETQYF. CDR3 bases: TGCGCCAGCAGCATGGGGACTAGCGGCCAAGAGACCCAGTACTTC. Full variable domain (rest looked up from reference TRBV5-1 and TRBJ2-5): KAGVTQTPRYLIKTRGQQVTLSCSPISGHRSVSWYQQTPGQGLQFLFEYFSETQRNKGNFPGRFSGRQFSNSRSEMNVSTLELGDSALYLCASSMGTSGQETQYFGPGTRLLVL.

The chain joins TRBV30 to TRBJ2-5; D unresolved. Germline CDR1 reads GTSNPN; CDR2 reads SVGIG (reference sequence). The CDR3 contains 12 residues. The germline V and J ends were trimmed by 1 base and 5 bases, with 8 bases remaining between them. CDR3 loop: CAWSGAGETQYF. CDR3 bases: TGTGCCTGGAGTGGAGCTGGCGAGACCCAGTACTTC.

The chain links TRBV4-1 to TRBJ1-2; D remains ambiguous. CDR3 length: 17 residues. The V gene's germline CDR1 is MGHRA and CDR2 YSYEKL. Trimming removed 2 bases from V and 8 bases from J, with 24 bases in between. The CDR3, as DNA: TGCGCCAGCAGCCAAAGGTCTTACTTGCCCAGGAAATCGGGCTACACCTTC. Translating it yields CASSQRSYLPRKSGYTF.

V is TRBV4-1 and J is TRBJ1-1, with D possibly matching TRBD1 (5 bases). This CDR3 is 18 amino acids long. V dropped 2 bases and J dropped 7 bases, with 26 bases sitting between them. In germline, CDR1 is MGHRA, CDR2 YSYEKL. Written as DNA, the CDR3 is TGCGCCAGCAGCCAATTCGTATACCTGCCCGGGGGGGGAATTGAAGCTTTCTTT. Encoded protein: CASSQFVYLPGGGIEAFF.

V usage is TRBV9 and J usage is TRBJ2-1; 7 nucleotides line up with TRBD2. J gave up 4 bases and V 3 bases, and 7 bases lay outside the gene matches. The germline V gene has CDR1 SGDLS and CDR2 YYNGEE. The CDR3 runs to 15 residues. The CDR3 DNA sequence: TGTGCCAGCAGCGCCCTAGCGGCTCTATACAATGAGCAGTTCTTC. Protein sequence: CASSALAALYNEQFF.

The genes are TRBV11-3 and TRBJ2-7; 8 bases fit TRBD1. The germline CDR1 and CDR2 sequences are SGHNT and YENEEA. The V segment lost 5 bases and the J segment 3 bases; nucleotides outside the gene matches: 3. This CDR3 contains 13 residues. CDR3 amino acids: CASSRGQVYEQYF. Written as DNA, the CDR3 is TGTGCCAGCAGCCGGGGACAGGTCTACGAGCAGTACTTC.